This T cell receptor beta chain came from a study of Graves' ophthalmopathy and Graves' hyperthyroidism. RNA transcripts were the template, and TCR beta CDR3 regions were amplified from them. The first-round RT-PCR employed HTBI primers together with the Qiagen OneStep RT-PCR kit. A multiplex PCR was then performed as the second round. TCRdb re-derived calls from the multiplex PCR reads in MiXCR, one entry per CDR3 protein. The sample has tens of thousands of distinct CDR3 sequences; roughly 46% are singletons. CDR1 DFQATT and CDR2 SNEGSKA come from the germline V gene (reference sequence). V lost 6 bases to trimming and J lost 4 bases, with 13 bases between them. The CDR3 has 13 residues.

The clonotype was recovered from an adult woman with Graves' ophthalmopathy. Sequencing was carried out using peripheral blood. The chain recombines TRBV20-1 with TRBJ1-5; D is possibly TRBD1 (6 bases). The CDR3 DNA reads TGCAGTGCGGGGGGCAAAGGTAATCAGCCCCAGCATTTT. This encodes CSAGGKGNQPQHF.